The clone carrying this T cell receptor (beta chain) was counted at least ten times. The entry originates in a study of Graves' ophthalmopathy and Graves' hyperthyroidism. Amplification from RNA transcripts yielded the TCR beta CDR3 regions. The authors performed first-round RT-PCR with HTBI primers and then a second-round multiplex PCR. TCRdb re-analysed the multiplex PCR reads in MiXCR, keeping a single row per CDR3 protein. The data show 450,000 to 600,000 distinct CDR3 sequences, under 45% seen once. Sequencing was done on a sample of peripheral blood or thyroid tissue (not recorded which). The receptor was isolated from an adult man with Graves' hyperthyroidism.

CDR3 residues: CASSLGTADYEQYF. CDR3 nucleotide sequence: TGTGCCAGCAGTTTAGGGACTGCGGACTACGAGCAGTACTTC. This chain connects TRBV12-3 or TRBV12-4 to TRBJ2-7; a possible D gene is TRBD2 (5 bases). The CDR3 totals 14 residues. V dropped 1 base and J dropped 3 bases, with 10 bases sitting between them.